This T cell receptor (beta chain) was found in a study of T cell responses to AZD1222 COVID-19 vaccine. To note about this clone: What it binds is unknown.

Libraries were prepared by immunoSEQ multiplex PCR; TCRdb keeps only in-frame clonotypes and omits some of them. The repertoire holds 150,000 to 180,000 clones, with 85% to 90% as singletons. Study results and caveats: After the peak T cell response, and only then, were repertoires sampled.

The V gene lost 3 bases and the J gene lost 4 bases, with 13 bases spanning the gap. The germline V gene encodes CDR1 WSHSY and CDR2 SAAADI. The CDR3 is 15 amino acids. The sequence was obtained from an adult in good health. The J gene is TRBJ1-5, the V gene TRBV10-2; D is unresolved. The sequences come from peripheral blood, collected on day 0 of MenACWY control vaccination. CDR3 coding DNA: TGCGCCAGCAGTGAAGGGTGGATGGGAAATCAGCCCCAGCATTTT. It yields the protein CASSEGWMGNQPQHF.